These 4 T cell receptor beta chains were sequenced from one sample in a study of blood T cell repertoires in COVID-19. TCRdb's table, derived via immunoSEQ multiplex PCR, lists solely in-frame clones and lacks some. Seen here are roughly 130,000 clones, about 86% observed once, and the top ten hold more than 8.5%. Input material: PBMCs or T cells enriched from blood (not recorded which). The receptors shown here come from a man aged 45 to 65 who had recovered from COVID-19.

The chain combines TRBV19 with TRBJ1-1; TRBD1 agrees at 8 bases. V dropped 5 bases and J dropped 1; count of bases not matched to a gene: 9. Per the germline V gene, CDR1 is LNHDA and CDR2 is SQIVND (reference sequence). The CDR3 totals 16 residues. CDR3 sequence reads: CASSPRTGIGNTEAFF. CDR3 bases: TGTGCCAGTAGTCCCCGGACAGGGATCGGGAACACTGAAGCTTTCTTT.

The chain couples TRBV18 to TRBJ2-7, with TRBD1 matching 10 bases. Germline CDR1 KGHSH, CDR2 LQKENI. Losses at the gene ends were 8 bases for V and 5 bases for J; bases not matched to a gene: 0. This CDR3 spans 11 amino acids. CDR3 nucleotide sequence: TGTGCCAGCGGGACAGGGGACGAGCAGTACTTC. This sequence encodes CASGTGDEQYF.

This clone appeared a few times. The V and J genes are TRBV7-3 and TRBJ2-5; D perhaps matches TRBD2 (5 bases). Trimming shortened V by 3 bases and J by 0 bases, and 5 bases separated the two germline ends. Germline CDR1 and CDR2: SGHTA and FQGTGA. The CDR3 contains 13 residues. The CDR3 loop is CASSLDYQETQYF. In nucleotides, the CDR3 is TGTGCCAGCAGCTTGGACTACCAAGAGACCCAGTACTTC.

The chain combines TRBV11-3 with TRBJ1-3; 7 bases are shared with TRBD1. Germline V gene sequence: CDR1 SGHNT, CDR2 YENEEA. The CDR3 sequence is 17 residues long. V lost 0 bases and J lost 11; bases outside the gene matches: 16. As DNA, the CDR3 is TGTGCCAGCAGCTTAGATGTCCCCGACGACAGGGAAAGTCCCATATATTTT. Protein: CASSLDVPDDRESPIYF.